The 24 T cell receptor beta chains below come from one sample, sequenced in a study of T-cell reconstitution after alpha-beta-depleted transplantation in children. Molecular barcoding with unique molecular identifiers was used for the TCRbeta library. TCRdb re-derived calls from the PCR reads in MiXCR, one entry per CDR3 protein. The sample carries about 500,000 distinct CDR3 sequences, 30% to 35% recorded once. The sequencing used PBMCs from the stem cell graft donor, collected from the stem cell graft. The receptors derive from a human donor who donated a stem cell graft to a child with aplastic anemia.

This clonotype has just a few counts. The chain is built from TRBV19 and TRBJ2-4, with D perhaps matching TRBD2 (6 bases). Trimming took off 7 bases at V and 0 bases at J, with 10 bases between the two ends. Germline V CDR1 and CDR2: LNHDA, SQIVND (reference sequence). CDR3 length: 14 residues. CDR3 protein: CASIGGVAKNIQYF. CDR3 bases: TGTGCCAGTATCGGAGGGGTAGCCAAAAACATTCAGTACTTC.

This clonotype appeared a few times. The chain combines TRBV21-1 with TRBJ2-1; whether TRBD1, the table's D call, matches the DNA was not checked. TRBV21-1 is reported as a pseudogene. The CDR3 consists of 16 residues. CDR3 sequence: CASKLSPLTIYNEQFF. The CDR3 bases are TGTGCCAGCAAGCTCTCCCCCCTGACTATCTACAATGAGCAGTTCTTC.

The chain links TRBV5-1 to TRBJ2-7; 14 bases agree with TRBD2. Trimming at V came to 5 bases and at J to 0 bases, leaving 7 bases not matched to a gene. Per germline, CDR1 SGHRS and CDR2 YFSETQ. The CDR3 is made up of 17 amino acids. Written as DNA, the CDR3 is TGCGCCAGCAGACCAGGACTAGCGGGAGGCAACTCCTACGAGCAGTACGTC. Its translation is CASRPGLAGGNSYEQYV.

The chain combines TRBV12-3 or TRBV12-4 with TRBJ2-2; the match to TRBD2 covers 8 bases. J lost 3 bases, V lost 6 bases, and 12 bases had no gene match. This CDR3 contains 17 residues. The CDR3 nucleotides read TGTGCCAGCAGACCTATGCTGGGACTAGATTACACCGGGGAGCTGTTTTTT. Its protein product is CASRPMLGLDYTGELFF.

J is TRBJ2-5 and V is TRBV29-1, with a weak D call TRBD2 (5 bases). CDR1 SQVTM and CDR2 ANQGSEA come from the germline V gene. V was shortened by 5 bases and J by 9 bases, with 16 bases between the two germline ends. The CDR3 loop spans 12 amino acids. This chain's CDR3 is CSVLGEEKAQYF. In DNA form, the CDR3 reads TGCAGCGTTCTCGGGGAAGAGAAGGCCCAGTACTTC. Full variable domain (remainder filled in from reference TRBV29-1 and TRBJ2-5): SAVISQKPSRDICQRGTSLTIQCQVDSQVTMMFWYRQQPGQSLTLIATANQGSEATYESGFVIDKFPISRPNLTFSTLTVSNMSPEDSSIYLCSVLGEEKAQYFGPGTRLLVL.

V usage is TRBV25-1 and J usage is TRBJ2-5; a weak D match, TRBD1 (6 bases). CDR3 size: 16 residues. Trimming shortened V by 5 bases and J by 3 bases, and 19 bases separated the two germline ends. In germline, CDR1 is MGHDK, CDR2 SYGVNS. CDR3 amino acids: CASSHIYRALEETQYF. DNA for the CDR3: TGTGCCAGCAGTCACATATACAGGGCCCTAGAAGAGACCCAGTACTTC.

The table lists this clonotype with a few counts. This chain links TRBV5-6 with TRBJ1-2, with D tentatively TRBD1 (5 bases). The germline gives CDR1 SGHDT, CDR2 YYEEEE. Deletions cut 2 bases from V and 10 bases from J, with 15 bases between. This CDR3 region has 13 residues. The CDR3 here is CASSLVPRTLYTF. In nucleotides, the CDR3 is TGTGCCAGCAGCTTAGTCCCCCGGACACTCTACACCTTC.

This clonotype was found a few times. The chain joins TRBV29-1 to TRBJ2-7; D is perhaps TRBD2 (5 bases). The CDR3 loop spans 14 amino acids. Between the trimmed V and J ends, which lost 6 bases and 0 bases, there was a span of 15 bases. In germline, CDR1 is SQVTM, CDR2 ANQGSEA. The CDR3 sequence is CSVGDRGSSYEQYF. CDR3 bases: TGCAGCGTCGGGGATAGAGGGAGCTCCTACGAGCAGTACTTC.

The rearrangement uses TRBV6-2 or TRBV6-3 and TRBJ2-6; 8 bases align to TRBD2. This CDR3 spans 20 amino acids. Germline V gives CDR1 MNHEY, CDR2 SVGEGT. Trimming took 0 bases from V and 0 from J; bases not matched to a gene: 10. The CDR3 coding sequence is TGTGCCAGCAGTTACTCGAGGGAGCTAGCGGGTGTCTCTGGGGCCAACGTCCTGACTTTC. Translation: CASSYSRELAGVSGANVLTF.

The chain links TRBV4-3 to TRBJ2-3, with D possibly matching TRBD2 (5 bases). The CDR3 extends over 16 amino acids. V gave up 0 bases and J gave up 8 bases, with 18 bases separating them. CDR1 LGHNA and CDR2 YSLEER come from the germline V gene. CDR3 loop: CASSQDLASFVVTQYF. In nucleotides, the CDR3 is TGCGCCAGCAGCCAAGATTTGGCTAGCTTTGTTGTTACGCAGTATTTT.

The chain has TRBV9 and TRBJ2-5, with 11 bases identical to TRBD2. Per the germline V gene, CDR1 is SGDLS and CDR2 is YYNGEE. CDR3 length: 16 residues. V lost 1 base and J lost 5; bases outside the gene matches: 7. The CDR3 sequence is CASSVFSRTSGETQYF. CDR3 in DNA: TGTGCCAGCAGCGTATTTAGCCGGACTAGCGGGGAGACCCAGTACTTC.

In DNA, the CDR3 is TGTGCCACCAGCAGCGCTCCAGGGGGTCCCGGGGCCAACGTCCTGACTTTC. The encoded protein is CATSSAPGGPGANVLTF. The rearrangement joins TRBV15 to TRBJ2-6; 7 nucleotides align to TRBD1. From germline, CDR1 is LNHNV and CDR2 YYDKDF (reference sequence). J gave up 4 bases and V 3 bases, and 9 bases lay outside the gene matches. This CDR3 comprises 17 residues. The variable domain in full, completed from reference TRBV15 and TRBJ2-6, reads DAMVIQNPRYQVTQFGKPVTLSCSQTLNHNVMYWYQQKSSQAPKLLFHYYDKDFNNEADTPDNFQSRRPNTSFCFLDIRSPGLGDTAMYLCATSSAPGGPGANVLTFGAGSRLTVL.

This clonotype has just a few counts. The chain carries TRBV12-3 or TRBV12-4 and TRBJ1-5, with D tentatively TRBD1 (5 bases). The length of the CDR3 is 15 residues. V was shortened by 5 bases and J by 0 bases, with 11 bases between the two germline ends. Here the CDR3 reads CASSLTRDSNQPQHF. The CDR3 DNA reads as TGTGCCAGCAGTCTCACCAGGGATAGCAATCAGCCCCAGCATTTT.

V gene TRBV6-4 combines with J gene TRBJ2-1; 15 bases fit TRBD2. The CDR3 has 16 amino acids. CDR1 and CDR2 (germline): MRHNA, SNTAGT. Trimming removed 5 bases from V and 9 bases from J; junction bases left unmatched: 8. The CDR3 is CASSHPGLAGGGEQFF. The CDR3 nucleotides are TGTGCCAGCAGTCACCCGGGACTAGCGGGAGGTGGTGAGCAGTTCTTC.

The chain has TRBV29-1 and TRBJ1-4, with D perhaps matching TRBD1 (5 bases). The germline V and J ends were trimmed by 1 base and 10 bases, with 16 bases remaining between them. The V gene's germline CDR1 is SQVTM and CDR2 ANQGSEA. The CDR3 sequence is 14 residues long. The CDR3 bases are TGCAGCGTTGAAGTCGGACACCCCCGGGCAAAACTGTTTTTT. It is translated as CSVEVGHPRAKLFF.

This clonotype appeared a few times. The chain links TRBV20-1 to TRBJ2-7, with 7 bases that match TRBD1. This CDR3 spans 11 amino acids. Germline assignment: CDR1 DFQATT and CDR2 SNEGSKA (reference sequence). V shed 6 bases, J shed 7 bases, and the junction held 6 bases outside the gene matches. The chain's CDR3 is CSATRGQEQYF. In DNA, the CDR3 is TGCAGTGCCACCAGGGGACAGGAGCAGTACTTC.

This clonotype was seen a handful of times. V gene TRBV19 combines with J gene TRBJ2-5, with D uncertain. Germline V gene data show CDR1 as LNHDA and CDR2 as SQIVND (reference sequence). The V end lost 7 bases, the J end lost 2 bases, and 17 bases lay between the germline ends. There are 15 residues in the CDR3. The CDR3 nucleotides are TGTGCCAGTACCCCTGGGAACCGACCGCAAGAGACCCAGTACTTC. It yields the protein CASTPGNRPQETQYF.

The chain links TRBV6-1 to TRBJ1-5; D is possibly TRBD1 (5 bases). The CDR3 loop spans 13 amino acids. Trimming took 6 bases from V and 4 from J, leaving 10 bases between them. Per the germline V gene, CDR1 is MNHNS and CDR2 is SASEGT. This CDR3 reads CASREGLNQPQHF. CDR3 sequence (DNA): TGTGCCAGCAGGGAGGGGCTGAATCAGCCCCAGCATTTT.

In its sample, this clonotype was seen a few times. The rearrangement links TRBV7-2 to TRBJ1-4; D is uncertain. Germline CDR1 is SGHTA and CDR2 is FQGNSA. This CDR3 region has 12 residues. The V gene lost 5 bases and the J gene lost 8 bases, with 9 bases spanning the gap. Written as DNA, the CDR3 is TGTGCCAGCAGCCCTATTGGGGAAAAACTGTTTTTT. It codes for CASSPIGEKLFF.

The chain couples TRBV5-4 to TRBJ2-3, with TRBD2 matching over 9 bases. After removal of 4 bases from V and 5 bases from J, the junction contained 14 bases not matched to a gene. Per the germline V gene, CDR1 is SGHNT and CDR2 is YYREEE (reference sequence). The CDR3 has 17 amino acids. The CDR3 DNA reads TGTGCCAGCAGCCCCCGCGGTATTAGCGGGAGAGGAGATACGCAGTATTTT. Protein: CASSPRGISGRGDTQYF.

This sequence joins TRBV10-3 and TRBJ1-1, with TRBD1 matching 8 bases. Germline CDR1 reads ENHRY; CDR2 reads SYGVKD. V lost 5 bases, J lost 6 bases, and 5 bases stayed unmatched. CDR3 size: 13 residues. CDR3 region: CAISRDRGPEAFF. DNA for the CDR3: TGTGCCATCAGTAGAGACAGGGGCCCTGAAGCTTTCTTT.

The V gene is TRBV6-1, the J gene TRBJ2-1, with a weak D call TRBD2 (6 bases). The CDR3 extends over 16 amino acids. Trimming cost V 6 bases and J 4 bases, with 19 bases left between them. From germline, CDR1 is MNHNS and CDR2 SASEGT. Here the CDR3 DNA reads TGTGCCAGCAGAGATAAAGGACTACACCCTTACAATGAGCAGTTCTTC. Encoded protein: CASRDKGLHPYNEQFF.

This clonotype was observed a few times. V and J are TRBV20-1 and TRBJ2-1, with D perhaps matching TRBD2 (6 bases). Germline CDR1 and CDR2: DFQATT and SNEGSKA (reference sequence). This CDR3 region has 15 residues. The ends were cut back, 0 bases at V and 3 bases at J, with 12 bases in the middle. CDR3 DNA: TGCAGTGCTAGAGATGGGGTAGCGGTCTACAATGAGCAGTTCTTC. Protein: CSARDGVAVYNEQFF.

This clonotype has more than one count but fewer than ten. This chain uses TRBV7-2 with TRBJ2-1; D may be TRBD1 or TRBD2 (5 bases each). This CDR3 region has 16 residues. In germline, CDR1 is SGHTA, CDR2 FQGNSA. V lost 1 base and J 6 bases, leaving 16 bases between the germline ends. CDR3 DNA sequence: TGTGCCAGCAGCTTAGGTGGACTCCTAAGGGGCAATGAGCAGTTCTTC. Amino acid sequence: CASSLGGLLRGNEQFF.